The 17 T cell receptor beta chains in this list originate from one sample, sequenced in a study of CD8+ T cells in alopecia areata. cDNA reverse transcribed from extracted RNA served as the sequencing template. Here immunoSEQ multiplex PCR was the method, and the copy in TCRdb shows in-frame clones only, minus some. The data contain about 180,000 clones, 63% of them singletons. The sample in question was CD4+ T cells sorted from blood, obtained at week 0. These receptors all stem from a human donor with alopecia areata.

A few counts support this clone. The rearrangement links TRBV5-4 to TRBJ1-1; a possible D gene is TRBD1 (5 bases). CDR3 length: 13 amino acids. Trimming removed 3 bases at V and 7 bases at J, with 13 bases between. CDR1 and CDR2 from the germline V gene are SGHNT and YYREEE (reference sequence). The CDR3 sequence: CASSSRFRDEAFF. Written as DNA, the CDR3 is TGTGCCAGCAGCTCGAGATTCAGGGATGAAGCTTTCTTT.

This clone was picked up a small number of times. This chain joins TRBV5-6 and TRBJ2-6, with D perhaps TRBD1 (5 bases). The CDR3 is 15 amino acids. CDR1 is SGHDT and CDR2 is YYEEEE in the germline V gene. The V end lost 3 bases, the J end lost 4 bases, and 11 bases lay between the germline ends. The CDR3 loop is CASSSTVWGANVLTF. CDR3 DNA: TGTGCCAGCAGCTCGACAGTGTGGGGGGCCAACGTCCTGACTTTC. Complete variable domain (other parts from reference TRBV5-6 and TRBJ2-6): DAGVTQSPTHLIKTRGQQVTLRCSPKSGHDTVSWYQQALGQGPQFIFQYYEEEERQRGNFPDRFSGHQFPNYSSELNVNALLLGDSALYLCASSSTVWGANVLTFGAGSRLTVL.

The rearrangement links TRBV29-1 to TRBJ2-7; 9 bases line up with TRBD2. With V trimmed by 4 bases and J by 0 bases, 4 bases remained unmatched. The germline V gene encodes CDR1 SQVTM and CDR2 ANQGSEA. This CDR3 contains 14 residues. CDR3 residues: CSVGLRGGSYEQYF. The CDR3 nucleotides read TGCAGCGTTGGGCTGCGGGGGGGCTCCTACGAGCAGTACTTC.

As for this clone: The same CDR3 can be traced to other DNA sequences in this sample. This sequence joins TRBV29-1 and TRBJ1-2; D call uncertain. Germline lookup yields CDR1 SQVTM and CDR2 ANQGSEA. The CDR3 extends over 10 amino acids. Trimming removed 0 bases at V and 8 bases at J, with 4 bases between. This CDR3 is CSVEEGGYTF. In DNA, the CDR3 is TGCAGCGTTGAAGAGGGGGGCTACACCTTC.

The chain couples TRBV2 to TRBJ1-2, with D uncertain. CDR1 SNHLY and CDR2 FYNNEI come from the germline V gene. CDR3 length: 13 residues. V was cut by 3 bases and J by 2 bases, with 7 bases left in between. CDR3 DNA sequence: TGTGCCAGCAGTGAGACGGCCAACTATGGCTACACCTTC. Its translation: CASSETANYGYTF.

The chain links TRBV6-1 to TRBJ2-5, with 10 positions matching TRBD2. Trimming at V came to 2 bases and at J to 1 base, leaving 1 base not matched to a gene. The CDR3 is made up of 15 amino acids. Per the germline V gene, CDR1 is MNHNS and CDR2 is SASEGT. The CDR3 spells CASSELAGAQETQYF. CDR3 sequence (DNA): TGTGCCAGCAGTGAACTAGCGGGGGCCCAAGAGACCCAGTACTTC.

The chain is built from TRBV30 and TRBJ1-5, with D perhaps TRBD1 (6 bases). Germline V gene sequence: CDR1 GTSNPN, CDR2 SVGIG (reference sequence). The V end was cut by 2 bases, the J end by 5 bases, with 16 bases between. The CDR3 spans 15 residues. The chain's CDR3 is CAWSRFGQIHQPQHF. The CDR3, as DNA: TGTGCCTGGAGTCGTTTCGGACAGATTCATCAGCCCCAGCATTTT. Combining the CDR3 with reference TRBV30 and TRBJ1-5 gives the whole variable domain SQTIHQWPATLVQPVGSPLSLECTVEGTSNPNLYWYRQAAGRGLQLLFYSVGIGQISSEVPQNLSASRPQDRQFILSSKKLLLSDSGFYLCAWSRFGQIHQPQHFGDGTRLSIL.

This chain links TRBV29-1 with TRBJ2-7; TRBD2 aligns across 7 bases. CDR1 is SQVTM and CDR2 is ANQGSEA in the germline V gene. J was trimmed by 4 bases and V by 3 bases; bases with no gene match: 12. CDR3 length equals 15 residues. This CDR3 is CSVDWAGDASYEQYF. The CDR3, as DNA: TGCAGCGTTGATTGGGCGGGAGACGCTTCGTACGAGCAGTACTTC.

V usage is TRBV2 and J usage is TRBJ2-1; 7 bases agree with TRBD1. Germline V gene sequence: CDR1 SNHLY, CDR2 FYNNEI. The junction had 8 bases not matched to a gene; V was cut back by 6 bases and J by 9 bases. This CDR3 is 13 amino acids long. The CDR3 nucleotides read TGTGCCAGCAGACGCGACAGGGAAACTGAGCAGTTCTTC. This codes for CASRRDRETEQFF.

This clone was seen only a few times. One junction end does not reproduce the germline sequence, and a read error may be involved. The chain employs TRBV7-2 and TRBJ2-5, with 7 nucleotides matching TRBD1. Germline CDR1 and CDR2: SGHTA and FQGNSA. This CDR3 spans 16 amino acids. Written as DNA, the CDR3 is TGCGCCAGCAGCCCAGTAAGGGGGACAGTACAAGAGACCCAGTACTTC. This gives the protein CASSPVRGTVQETQYF.

The rearrangement links TRBV5-1 to TRBJ2-1; tentatively, D is TRBD2 (6 bases). Trimming pared 5 bases from V and 7 bases from J, leaving 19 bases between. This CDR3 is 15 amino acids long. CDR1 is SGHRS, CDR2 YFSETQ, per germline. The CDR3, as DNA: TGCGCCAGCAGACGGGATGGGGCCGGGGGTAATGAGCAGTTCTTC. It is translated as CASRRDGAGGNEQFF. Full variable domain (missing parts from reference TRBV5-1 and TRBJ2-1): KAGVTQTPRYLIKTRGQQVTLSCSPISGHRSVSWYQQTPGQGLQFLFEYFSETQRNKGNFPGRFSGRQFSNSRSEMNVSTLELGDSALYLCASRRDGAGGNEQFFGPGTRLTVL.

The genes are TRBV2 and TRBJ2-4; D could derive from TRBD1 or TRBD2 (6 bases each). With 3 bases removed from V and 0 bases from J, the gap between germline ends came to 18 bases. Germline V gives CDR1 SNHLY, CDR2 FYNNEI. The CDR3 runs to 18 residues. DNA of the CDR3: TGTGCCAGCAGTGACCGAGTCGGGGGACAAGGAGCCAAAAACATTCAGTACTTC. The encoded protein is CASSDRVGGQGAKNIQYF.

The rearrangement uses TRBV7-6 and TRBJ2-3; the match to TRBD2 covers 11 bases. This CDR3 has 16 amino acids. V lost 3 bases and J lost 4; bases outside the gene matches: 6. CDR1 is SGHVS, CDR2 FNYEAQ, per germline. The CDR3 spells CASSLIAGGRSDTQYF. In DNA form, the CDR3 reads TGTGCCAGCAGCTTGATAGCGGGGGGGCGCTCAGATACGCAGTATTTT.

The CDR3 is CASSSWVSLAKNIQYF. In DNA, the CDR3 is TGTGCCAGCAGCTCATGGGTCTCCTTAGCCAAAAACATTCAGTACTTC. The chain employs TRBV7-6 and TRBJ2-4, with D uncertain. The CDR3 is made up of 16 amino acids. V lost 4 bases, J lost 0 bases, and 13 bases lay in between. CDR1 is SGHVS, CDR2 FNYEAQ, per germline.

The chain links TRBV12-5 to TRBJ2-1, with 15 bases identical to TRBD2. Trimming took 0 bases from V and 7 from J; bases not matched to a gene: 4. The CDR3 is made up of 17 amino acids. CDR1 is LGHNT and CDR2 is FRNRAP in the germline V gene. CDR3: CASGLVGLAGGRNEQFF. The CDR3 DNA reads as TGTGCTAGTGGTTTGGTCGGACTAGCGGGGGGGCGAAATGAGCAGTTCTTC.

The gene calls are TRBV7-2 and TRBJ2-5; D gene unclear. CDR1 and CDR2 from the germline V gene are SGHTA and FQGNSA. The CDR3 sequence is 15 residues long. With 8 bases removed from V and 0 bases from J, the gap between germline ends came to 16 bases. The CDR3 coding sequence is TGTGCCAGCCAACCCCAGCCGTCCCACCAAGAGACCCAGTACTTC. This sequence encodes CASQPQPSHQETQYF.

The chain has TRBV2 and TRBJ2-7; D possibly matches TRBD1 or TRBD2 (5 bases each). Germline lookup yields CDR1 SNHLY and CDR2 FYNNEI. This CDR3 has 14 residues. V lost 6 bases and J lost 3, with 15 bases in between. The CDR3 DNA follows: TGTGCCAGCAGGACCGGGGACCTACACTACGAGCAGTACTTC. This translates into CASRTGDLHYEQYF. Based on the CDR3 plus reference TRBV2 and TRBJ2-7, the full variable domain is EPEVTQTPSHQVTQMGQEVILRCVPISNHLYFYWYRQILGQKVEFLVSFYNNEISEKSEIFDDQFSVERPDGSNFTLKIRSTKLEDSAMYFCASRTGDLHYEQYFGPGTRLTVT.